This is a list of T cell receptor beta chains from one sample in a study of early T cells in non-severe SARS-CoV-2 infection. MiXCR was run by TCRdb on the 5' RACE reads, yielding one entry per CDR3 protein. Here the sample spans fewer than 30,000 distinct CDR3 sequences, around 5% being singletons. The sequenced material came from whole blood. The receptor set was obtained from an adult who was a healthcare worker with PCR-confirmed SARS-CoV-2 infection or an uninfected control (not recorded which). Each CDR3 is given without its conserved first and last residue. Some rows have no size entry. The others give once, few or many, or a class for an expanded clone.

NA	TRBV4-3	ASSQDLGTGFHEQY
NA	TRBV5-4	ASSLGGLAGAGEQY
many	TRBV7-6	ASSTTGNHEQF
many	TRBV4-2	ASSPRPSTSGNGELF
many	TRBV13	ASSAREPQETQY
NA	TRBV12-3/TRBV12-4	ASNSGGNYEQY
many	TRBV5-5	ASSLVARANEQF
many	TRBV24-1	ATSDRRDRVLPSTEAF
NA	TRBV11-2	ASSLGQGGELF
many	TRBV28	ASSSILIGNSGANVLT
few	TRBV7-4	ASSLEDGRSYEQY
few	TRBV5-5	ASSLPSTDTQY
few	TRBV30	AWSVQSSGNTIY
few	TRBV6-5	AGSPGQAYEQY
NA	TRBV20-1	SAQKRKGSYNEQF
many	TRBV6-4	ASRDTDNEQF
many	TRBV3-1	ASSQARFSYEQY
many	TRBV5-1	ASSADREVYEQY
many	TRBV6-1	ASSEFGGSNQPQH
many	TRBV4-3	ASSQEVSSSRPYEQY
many	TRBV10-1	ASSPGEKRNTEAF
few	TRBV10-3	AISESARGEETQY
many	TRBV20-1	SASQSTGVTEAF
NA	TRBV18	ASSSGMEGNTIY